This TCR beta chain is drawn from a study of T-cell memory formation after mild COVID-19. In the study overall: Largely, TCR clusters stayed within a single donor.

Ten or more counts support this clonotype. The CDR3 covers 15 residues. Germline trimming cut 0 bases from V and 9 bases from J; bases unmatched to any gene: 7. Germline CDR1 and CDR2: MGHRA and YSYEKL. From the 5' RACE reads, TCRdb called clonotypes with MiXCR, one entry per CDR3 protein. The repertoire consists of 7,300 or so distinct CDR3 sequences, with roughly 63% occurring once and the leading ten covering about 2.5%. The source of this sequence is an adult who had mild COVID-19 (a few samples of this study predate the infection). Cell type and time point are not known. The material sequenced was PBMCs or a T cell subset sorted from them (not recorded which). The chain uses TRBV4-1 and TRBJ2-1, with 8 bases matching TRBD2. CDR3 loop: CASSQDSGGAGEQFF. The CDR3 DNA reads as TGCGCCAGCAGCCAAGATTCCGGGGGGGCCGGTGAGCAGTTCTTC.